This T cell receptor (beta chain) was sequenced during a study of Ad26.COV2.S vaccination and SARS-CoV-2 variants. Overall study findings and caveats: Comparability of non-spike TCR breadth was observed across vaccine and placebo recipients.

The treatment: around 19 received Ad26.COV2.S at low or high dose, single or two shots; five or six received placebo; per-sample allocation not given. On day 63 after the first injection, vaccine and placebo recipients gave samples. Germline V gene lookup returns CDR1 SGHTA and CDR2 FQGNSA. CDR3 length: 15 amino acids. V lost 1 base and J lost 8; bases outside the gene matches: 5. Sequencing used immunoSEQ multiplex PCR; TCRdb keeps in-frame clones, though not all of them. This sample has approximately 360,000 clones, with 83% found just once. This clone was seen only once. What it binds is unknown. The sequence came from a person between 18 and 65 years old who received the Ad26.COV2.S COVID-19 vaccine or a placebo. Sequencing was performed on peripheral blood, taken in a trial of Ad26.COV2.S vaccine versus placebo. The chain has TRBV7-2 and TRBJ2-1; 10 bases agree with TRBD2. The CDR3 here is CASSLGSGGPYEQFF. CDR3 DNA sequence: TGTGCCAGCAGCTTAGGTAGCGGGGGGCCCTATGAGCAGTTCTTC.